Sequencing of this TCR beta chain was carried out in a study of blood T cell repertoires in COVID-19. As for the study in general: The analysed material was cDNA or gDNA that came from T cells, B-cell-depleted T cells, or PBMCs.

Using immunoSEQ multiplex PCR, the repertoire was profiled, and TCRdb retains in-frame clones only, with some absent. Of around 340,000 clones listed, 70% to 90% are singletons. Germline CDR1 and CDR2: LGHNA and YNFKEQ. The CDR3 is 18 amino acids. The V end was cut by 7 bases, the J end by 0 bases, with 21 bases between. The age range of participants was about 18 to 100 years, with residence in under 25 US areas. J is TRBJ1-4 and V is TRBV4-2; D unresolved. The specimen sequenced was PBMCs or T cells enriched from blood (not recorded which). The receptor's source is a woman aged 40 to 49 with acute COVID-19. The CDR3 here is CASTIQFGREATNEKLFF. The CDR3 DNA sequence: TGTGCCAGCACCATCCAATTCGGACGGGAAGCAACTAATGAAAAACTGTTTTTT.